This TCR beta chain appears in the sequencing data of a study of blood T cells in healthy people across ages. Background on the study: About one barcoded beta molecule per two T cells was the capture yield of template switching.

Per-sample PBMC isolation yielded at least 6 million cells. V lost 2 bases and J lost 5; bases outside the gene matches: 6. The CDR3 covers 14 residues. In regard to this clonotype: Its specificity is unknown.

Findings of the study overall: For the donors, CMV status was unknown and possibly confounded expanded clonotype changes.

PCR was performed a second time for roughly 6 to 12 cycles using a sample-barcoded 5' primer and a J-beta primer mix. Each cDNA molecule, via a template-switch adaptor with 12 random nucleotides, was tagged. TCRdb reprocessed the 5' RACE reads via MiXCR and lists one record per CDR3 protein. The table has approximately 360,000 distinct CDR3 sequences, approximately 47% seen once. Sequenced input: blood. The V and J genes are TRBV12-3 or TRBV12-4 and TRBJ2-7; 7 bases are a match to TRBD2. The sequence derives from a man aged 55 to 70 in good health. CDR3 sequence (DNA): TGTGCCAGCAGTTTACGGCAGGGAGGGCACGAGCAGTACTTC. It is translated as CASSLRQGGHEQYF.